The clone carrying this T cell receptor beta chain was counted between two and nine times. Its antigen is still unknown. The sample originates from a study of T-cell reconstitution after alpha-beta-depleted transplantation in children. Unique molecular identifiers were used to barcode this TCRbeta library. TCRdb fed the PCR reads into MiXCR, producing one record per CDR3 protein. The repertoire holds 300,000 to 400,000 distinct CDR3 sequences, about 17% seen once, with roughly 41% in the top ten. J was trimmed by 4 bases and V by 6 bases; bases with no gene match: 21. The CDR3 loop spans 19 amino acids. Per germline, CDR1 MNHEY and CDR2 SVGEGT. General study points: It was surviving recipient T cells and thymic progenitors that gave some patients high TCRbeta diversity at day 60. In patients about two months after transplant, alpha-beta T cells reportedly arose from several hundred expanded graft clones.

The TCR sequence derives from a male patient aged 2-9 years who had a stem cell transplant for acute lymphoblastic leukemia, so the T cells may come from the graft donor. The chain links TRBV6-2 or TRBV6-3 to TRBJ2-3; 8 positions match TRBD2. The sequences come from PBMCs, mostly from graft donor cells, collected 360 days after TCRalphabeta/CD19-depleted stem cell transplant. Written as DNA, the CDR3 is TGTGCCAGCAGCCTATCACCCTTTACCGGGACTAGGAGGCCAGATACGCAGTATTTT. Translation gives CASSLSPFTGTRRPDTQYF.